One and the same sample provided the 30 T cell receptor beta chains below, sequenced in a study of human T cells and chemical hapten exposure. TCRdb re-analysed the RACE reads in MiXCR, keeping a single row per CDR3 protein. The table lists some 340,000 distinct CDR3 sequences, under 9% of them singletons. The time point denotes: patch test 1, 2 weeks after DPC sensitization. Indicated treatment: therapeutic diphenylcyclopropenone sensitization with weekly scalp DPC. The input for sequencing was whole blood, taken in connection with sensitization to the hapten diphenylcyclopropenone (DPC). These receptors were taken from a woman between 18 and 29 years old with alopecia areata. Some clones in this sample may be carry-over from other donors' samples.

This sequence joins TRBV6-2 or TRBV6-3 and TRBJ1-5; D is perhaps TRBD1 (5 bases). Germline CDR1 is MNHEY and CDR2 is SVGEGT. Deletions cut 4 bases from V and 2 bases from J, with 18 bases between. The CDR3 sequence is 17 residues long. This CDR3 is CASSLGMWATGNQPQHF. The CDR3 region has the DNA TGTGCCAGCAGTTTGGGGATGTGGGCGACAGGCAATCAGCCCCAGCATTTT.

There are a few counts of this clonotype. This chain uses TRBV28 with TRBJ2-5, with TRBD1 identical over 7 bases. This CDR3 is built from 13 residues. Germline CDR1 reads MDHEN; CDR2 reads SYDVKM. V trimming: 6 bases; J trimming: 7 bases; junction bases outside the gene matches: 8. Here the CDR3 reads CASRPGQAWTQYF. The CDR3 region has the DNA TGTGCCAGCAGACCAGGACAGGCCTGGACCCAGTACTTC.

This clonotype was observed a handful of times. The CDR3 reads CATSDFREGTGELFF. Here the CDR3 DNA reads TGTGCCACCAGTGATTTCCGGGAGGGCACCGGGGAGCTGTTTTTT. The rearrangement joins TRBV24-1 to TRBJ2-2, with TRBD2 identical over 8 bases. The CDR3 spans 15 residues. CDR1 and CDR2 from the germline V gene are KGHDR and SFDVKD. V shed 1 base and J 4 bases; nucleotides not matched to a gene: 1.

This clonotype has just a few counts. This chain uses TRBV6-5 with TRBJ1-1, with TRBD1 matching over 12 bases. Germline V CDR1 and CDR2: MNHEY, SVGAGI. The length of the CDR3 is 13 residues. Trimming cost V 8 bases and J 5 bases; bases outside gene matches: 3. CDR3 sequence: CASRDRGQTEAFF. The CDR3 region has the DNA TGTGCCAGCCGGGACAGGGGGCAAACTGAAGCTTTCTTT.

The sample holds many counts of this clonotype. The chain combines TRBV6-5 with TRBJ2-2, with a possible D match to TRBD1 (5 bases). V shed 8 bases and J shed 3 bases, with 19 bases lying between them. The V gene's germline CDR1 is MNHEY and CDR2 SVGAGI. The CDR3 has 16 amino acids. The CDR3 is CASASPQGRDTGELFF. Written as DNA, the CDR3 is TGTGCCAGCGCTTCCCCCCAGGGAAGGGACACCGGGGAGCTGTTTTTT.

V and J are TRBV7-9 and TRBJ2-2; tentatively, D is TRBD2 (6 bases). Germline CDR1 and CDR2: SEHNR and FQNEAQ (reference sequence). The CDR3 sequence is 16 residues long. Trimming left V 1 base short and J 2 bases short, with 11 bases between. The DNA for the CDR3 is TGTGCCAGCAGCTTAGGAGGAGGGCACAACACCGGGGAGCTGTTTTTT. Protein: CASSLGGGHNTGELFF. The variable domain in full, with the rest retrieved from reference TRBV7-9 and TRBJ2-2, is DTGVSQNPRHKITKRGQNVTFRCDPISEHNRLYWYRQTLGQGPEFLTYFQNEAQLEKSRLLSDRFSAERPKGSFSTLEIQRTEQGDSAMYLCASSLGGGHNTGELFFGEGSRLTVL.

This clonotype was observed once. This chain uses TRBV12-3 or TRBV12-4 with TRBJ2-1; 8 nucleotides align to TRBD1. CDR3 length: 16 residues. V gave up 5 bases and J gave up 7 bases; unmatched junction bases: 13. The CDR3 loop is CASSPPSGQVGNEQFF. As DNA, the CDR3 is TGTGCCAGCAGTCCACCCTCGGGACAGGTGGGGAATGAGCAGTTCTTC.

The chain joins TRBV2 to TRBJ1-4; D unresolved. Germline V gene lookup returns CDR1 SNHLY and CDR2 FYNNEI. The CDR3 is 14 amino acids. Trimming shortened V by 3 bases and J by 0 bases, and 5 bases separated the two germline ends. DNA of the CDR3: TGTGCCAGCAGTGAGAGCGCAACTAATGAAAAACTGTTTTTT. Amino acids: CASSESATNEKLFF.

The V call is TRBV12-3 or TRBV12-4, the J call TRBJ2-1, with 8 bases fitting TRBD2. V gave up 2 bases and J gave up 4 bases; unmatched junction bases: 7. The CDR3 runs 16 residues. The CDR3 reads CASSLSASGFYNEQFF. The CDR3 DNA is TGTGCCAGCAGTTTATCTGCTAGCGGGTTTTACAATGAGCAGTTCTTC.

This clonotype was observed many times. This chain uses TRBV5-6 with TRBJ2-3; 7 bases align to TRBD1. The CDR3 has 16 residues. Germline V lookup: CDR1 SGHDT, CDR2 YYEEEE. After removal of 1 base from V and 2 bases from J, the junction contained 7 bases not matched to a gene. CDR3 DNA sequence: TGTGCCAGCAGCTTGTACGGGACAGCACTCACAGATACGCAGTATTTT. As protein: CASSLYGTALTDTQYF.

This clonotype was picked up a small number of times. The genes are TRBV6-6 and TRBJ2-7, with D perhaps TRBD1 or TRBD2 (6 bases each). There are 16 residues in the CDR3. Trimming removed 2 bases from V and 3 bases from J, with 17 bases in between. CDR1 is MNHNY and CDR2 is SVGAGI in the germline V gene (reference sequence). CDR3 bases: TGTGCCAGCAGTTACCCCCGCCGGGGGCTCGACTACGAGCAGTACTTC. It translates to CASSYPRRGLDYEQYF.

This clonotype showed up many times. V usage is TRBV9 and J usage is TRBJ2-1, with 9 bases identical to TRBD1. J gave up 6 bases and V 3 bases, and 16 bases lay outside the gene matches. CDR1 and CDR2 (germline): SGDLS, YYNGEE. This CDR3 spans 18 amino acids. The CDR3, as DNA: TGTGCCAGCAGCGGAGGGCTTAGGGACAGGGCCTACTTCAATGAGCAGTTCTTC. Its translation is CASSGGLRDRAYFNEQFF.

This clonotype has more than one count but fewer than ten. V gene TRBV9 combines with J gene TRBJ1-1; possibly TRBD1 for D (5 bases). This CDR3 has 12 residues. Germline values: CDR1 SGDLS, CDR2 YYNGEE. V was pared by 0 bases and J by 8 bases, with 8 bases between. For the CDR3, the DNA is TGTGCCAGCAGCGTAGAAGAGGGGGAAGCTTTCTTT. Translated: CASSVEEGEAFF.

The CDR3 DNA sequence: TGTGCCAGCCAATCCGGGGGCTACGAGCAGTACTTC. Translating gives CASQSGGYEQYF. The chain recombines TRBV11-1 with TRBJ2-7, with a tentative D call TRBD2 (6 bases). The germline V gene encodes CDR1 SGHAT and CDR2 FQDESV (reference sequence). This CDR3 comprises 12 residues. V lost 8 bases and J lost 3, with 11 bases in between.

The chain carries TRBV6-2 or TRBV6-3 and TRBJ1-5, with D possibly being TRBD1 (5 bases). Germline V lookup: CDR1 MNHEY, CDR2 SVGEGT. This CDR3 region has 13 residues. Between the trimmed V and J ends, which lost 8 bases and 4 bases, there was a span of 12 bases. CDR3 coding DNA: TGTGCCAGCCAAGACGAGGGGAATCAGCCCCAGCATTTT. This codes for CASQDEGNQPQHF.

This clonotype has at least ten counts. The V gene is TRBV6-2 or TRBV6-3, the J gene TRBJ1-5; D is unresolved. The CDR3 loop spans 15 amino acids. Germline V lookup: CDR1 MNHEY, CDR2 SVGEGT. Trimming pared 2 bases from V and 2 bases from J, leaving 10 bases between. CDR3 sequence reads: CASSYEGSGNQPQHF. The CDR3 bases are TGTGCCAGCAGTTACGAGGGATCGGGCAATCAGCCCCAGCATTTT.

The table lists this clonotype with a few counts. V gene TRBV29-1 combines with J gene TRBJ1-2; TRBD1 might be the D (6 bases). The germline gives CDR1 SQVTM, CDR2 ANQGSEA. The CDR3 has 11 residues. V dropped 3 bases and J dropped 10 bases, with 12 bases sitting between them. CDR3 in DNA: TGCAGCGTTGACCCAGGGGTAGCCTACACCTTC. This translates into CSVDPGVAYTF.

The genes are TRBV18 and TRBJ2-5; D gene unclear. The germline V gene has CDR1 KGHSH and CDR2 LQKENI. The CDR3 extends over 17 amino acids. V was cut by 4 bases and J by 2 bases, with 20 bases left in between. In nucleotides, the CDR3 is TGTGCCAGCTCACAAAATGACGGGTTCTGGATTCAAGAGACCCAGTACTTC. It is translated as CASSQNDGFWIQETQYF.

In its sample, this clonotype was seen many times. V gene TRBV28 combines with J gene TRBJ2-7; 9 nucleotides match TRBD1. CDR3 length: 14 residues. J was trimmed by 0 bases and V by 5 bases; bases with no gene match: 2. CDR1 is MDHEN and CDR2 is SYDVKM in the germline V gene. The CDR3 spells CASSMTGGSYEQYF. The CDR3 DNA is TGTGCCAGCAGTATGACAGGGGGCTCCTACGAGCAGTACTTC.

In this sample, this clonotype turned up many times. The chain recombines TRBV4-3 with TRBJ2-3, with 13 bases matching TRBD2. Germline V gives CDR1 LGHNA, CDR2 YSLEER. V lost 3 bases and J lost 5; bases outside the gene matches: 2. CDR3 length: 15 residues. CDR3 sequence: CASSHGLAGVDTQYF. The CDR3 DNA is TGCGCCAGCAGCCACGGACTAGCGGGGGTAGATACGCAGTATTTT.

The chain has TRBV20-1 and TRBJ2-7, with 11 bases that match TRBD2. Per the germline V gene, CDR1 is DFQATT and CDR2 is SNEGSKA (reference sequence). The CDR3 runs to 15 residues. With 3 bases clipped from V and 3 bases from J, the junction kept 7 bases outside the gene matches. This chain's CDR3 is CSARATLAGDYEQYF. As DNA, the CDR3 is TGCAGTGCTAGGGCCACACTAGCGGGGGACTACGAGCAGTACTTC.

The chain is built from TRBV7-8 and TRBJ1-1, with 8 bases identical to TRBD1. Germline V gene lookup returns CDR1 SGHVS and CDR2 FQNEAQ. V was clipped by 5 bases and J by 6 bases; unmatched bases: 5. The CDR3 covers 13 residues. The CDR3 is CASSPRTGSEAFF. In nucleotides, the CDR3 is TGTGCCAGCAGCCCCAGGACAGGGTCTGAAGCTTTCTTT.

This clonotype was seen at least ten times. V gene TRBV5-1 combines with J gene TRBJ1-2; D unclear. This CDR3 is 15 amino acids long. Germline CDR1 is SGHRS and CDR2 is YFSETQ. The V gene lost 0 bases and the J gene lost 2 bases, with 11 bases spanning the gap. The CDR3 protein is CASSLDGGMNYGYTF. DNA for the CDR3: TGCGCCAGCAGCTTGGACGGCGGGATGAACTATGGCTACACCTTC.

V usage is TRBV7-9 and J usage is TRBJ1-4; D unresolved. Germline V CDR1 and CDR2: SEHNR, FQNEAQ (reference sequence). With 3 bases removed from V and 6 bases from J, the gap between germline ends came to 8 bases. The CDR3 extends over 13 amino acids. This CDR3 is CASSFVEDEKLFF. DNA of the CDR3: TGTGCCAGCAGCTTTGTTGAGGATGAAAAACTGTTTTTT.

This clonotype was recorded many times. V is TRBV6-1 and J is TRBJ2-5; D is possibly TRBD2 (6 bases). The CDR3 runs to 13 residues. Trimming shortened V by 3 bases and J by 2 bases, and 7 bases separated the two germline ends. The germline V gene has CDR1 MNHNS and CDR2 SASEGT. CDR3 amino acids: CASSDGTQETQYF. DNA for the CDR3: TGTGCCAGCAGTGACGGGACTCAAGAGACCCAGTACTTC.

This clonotype has a count of ten or more. This sequence joins TRBV10-3 and TRBJ2-7, with D unresolved. Germline values: CDR1 ENHRY, CDR2 SYGVKD. The length of the CDR3 is 14 residues. The ends were cut back, 8 bases at V and 2 bases at J, with 16 bases in the middle. The chain's CDR3 is CAIGSRSPAYEQYF. Written as DNA, the CDR3 is TGTGCCATCGGCTCCCGGTCCCCGGCCTACGAGCAGTACTTC.

The rearrangement links TRBV20-1 to TRBJ2-7; D is ambiguous. The V gene lost 1 base and the J gene lost 6 bases, with 7 bases spanning the gap. CDR3 length: 11 amino acids. Germline CDR1 is DFQATT and CDR2 is SNEGSKA (reference sequence). CDR3 residues: CSARGDSEQYF. CDR3 nucleotide sequence: TGCAGTGCTAGAGGGGATTCCGAGCAGTACTTC.

This chain joins TRBV28 and TRBJ2-6; no definite D call. The CDR3 totals 16 residues. Trimming cost V 3 bases and J 0 bases, with 9 bases left between them. Germline V lookup: CDR1 MDHEN, CDR2 SYDVKM. CDR3 protein: CASSFAEHSGANVLTF. DNA for the CDR3: TGTGCCAGCAGTTTTGCAGAACACTCTGGGGCCAACGTCCTGACTTTC.

This clonotype was picked up a small number of times. V and J are TRBV5-5 and TRBJ1-5, with a weak D call TRBD1 (5 bases). The CDR3 length is 16 residues. Trimming took off 3 bases at V and 0 bases at J, with 13 bases between the two ends. Germline loops: CDR1 SGHKS, CDR2 YYEKEE (reference sequence). CDR3 region: CASSWGTPNSNQPQHF. The CDR3 nucleotides read TGTGCCAGCAGCTGGGGGACTCCGAATAGCAATCAGCCCCAGCATTTT.

This clonotype was counted ten times or more. CDR3 in DNA: TGTGCCATCAGTGAGCTGACTAGTTCTGAGCAGTTCTTC. Translated, it gives CAISELTSSEQFF. The chain uses TRBV10-3 and TRBJ2-1, with TRBD2 as a possible D gene (6 bases). Germline CDR1 is ENHRY and CDR2 is SYGVKD. CDR3 size: 13 residues. V dropped 2 bases and J dropped 9 bases, with 11 bases sitting between them.